The 29 T cell receptor beta chains below were found in one sample sequenced in a study of T cell repertoires in ileal Crohn's disease. Libraries were prepared by immunoSEQ multiplex PCR; TCRdb keeps only in-frame clonotypes and omits some of them. In the table there are about 15,000 clones, 80% of which are singletons. Sequenced: ileal tissue. The receptors were gathered from an adult with Crohn's disease.

The V call is TRBV7-3, the J call TRBJ1-1, with a tentative D call TRBD1 (6 bases). Germline V lookup: CDR1 SGHTA, CDR2 FQGTGA. The V and J ends lost 3 bases and 1 base respectively, with 6 bases between them. The CDR3 contains 13 residues. CDR3 residues: CASSLTGNTEAFF. The DNA of the CDR3 is TGTGCCAGCAGCTTGACAGGGAACACTGAAGCTTTCTTT. The full variable domain, completed using reference TRBV7-3 and TRBJ1-1, is GAGVSQTPSNKVTEKGKYVELRCDPISGHTALYWYRQSLGQGPEFLIYFQGTGAADDSGLPNDRFFAVRPEGSVSTLKIQRTERGDSAVYLCASSLTGNTEAFFGQGTRLTVV.

The chain couples TRBV6-5 to TRBJ2-3, with TRBD1 identical over 9 bases. Trimming removed 6 bases from V and 3 bases from J; junction bases left unmatched: 4. CDR1 is MNHEY and CDR2 is SVGAGI in the germline V gene. This CDR3 has 14 amino acids. CDR3 in DNA: TGTGCCAGCAGCCCCGGGACAGGGACAGATACGCAGTATTTT. Encoded protein: CASSPGTGTDTQYF.

V is TRBV4-1 and J is TRBJ2-1; D might be TRBD2 (5 bases). CDR3 length equals 14 residues. V was shortened by 0 bases and J by 15 bases, with 18 bases between the two germline ends. The germline CDR1 and CDR2 sequences are MGHRA and YSYEKL. CDR3 loop: CASSQDEGTRSPFF. The CDR3 coding sequence is TGCGCCAGCAGCCAAGATGAGGGTACGCGGTCTCCGTTCTTC.

The V gene is TRBV15, the J gene TRBJ2-3; D is unclear. The CDR3 sequence is 15 residues long. The germline gives CDR1 LNHNV, CDR2 YYDKDF (reference sequence). The V gene lost 1 base and the J gene lost 4 bases, with 12 bases spanning the gap. The CDR3: CATSRVIDIPDTQYF. CDR3 sequence (DNA): TGTGCCACCAGCAGAGTGATAGATATCCCAGATACGCAGTATTTT.

Regarding this clone: Other DNA sequences within the sample encode an identical CDR3. The chain uses TRBV6-6 and TRBJ1-1; no clear D. Germline CDR1 is MNHNY and CDR2 is SVGAGI (reference sequence). The V end lost 2 bases, the J end lost 1 base, and 5 bases lay between the germline ends. The CDR3 length is 13 residues. The CDR3, as DNA: TGTGCCAGCAGTTACGGCTCGAACACTGAAGCTTTCTTT. Encoded protein: CASSYGSNTEAFF.

The rearrangement joins TRBV2 to TRBJ2-5; 14 positions match TRBD2. Trimming at V came to 1 base and at J to 3 bases, leaving 13 bases not matched to a gene. Germline CDR1 reads SNHLY; CDR2 reads FYNNEI. The CDR3 spans 20 residues. As DNA, the CDR3 is TGTGCCAGCAGTGAAGGGCAGACTAGCGGGGGGGCCATTTCCGAAGAGACCCAGTACTTC. Protein: CASSEGQTSGGAISEETQYF.

This clone was seen a single time. The chain is built from TRBV6-1 and TRBJ2-7; the D gene is possibly TRBD1 (7 bases). This CDR3 contains 13 residues. V was clipped by 6 bases and J by 3 bases, with 12 bases between them. Germline-derived CDR1 and CDR2 are MNHNS and SASEGT. This chain's CDR3 is CASSQGGNYEQYF. The CDR3 DNA reads TGTGCCAGCAGCCAGGGGGGAAACTACGAGCAGTACTTC.

CDR3 loop: CASSSTEGSPLHF. The CDR3 DNA sequence: TGTGCCAGCAGTTCGACCGAGGGTTCACCCCTCCACTTT. The rearrangement uses TRBV6-6 and TRBJ1-6, with no clear D. Germline-derived CDR1 and CDR2 are MNHNY and SVGAGI (reference sequence). Trimming pared 4 bases from V and 9 bases from J, leaving 10 bases between. The CDR3 totals 13 residues.

The chain combines TRBV15 with TRBJ1-4; D is possibly TRBD1 (6 bases). The CDR3 extends over 15 amino acids. With 1 base removed from V and 4 bases from J, the gap between germline ends came to 10 bases. CDR1 and CDR2 (germline): LNHNV, YYDKDF (reference sequence). This CDR3 reads CATSRVSGVNEKLFF. In nucleotides, the CDR3 is TGTGCCACCAGCAGAGTGTCAGGGGTTAATGAAAAACTGTTTTTT.

The chain is built from TRBV9 and TRBJ2-7; 7 nucleotides agree with TRBD2. Germline assignment: CDR1 SGDLS and CDR2 YYNGEE. The CDR3 length is 15 residues. With 0 bases clipped from V and 1 base from J, the junction kept 4 bases outside the gene matches. CDR3 DNA: TGTGCCAGCAGCGTAGGGTTGGGGGGGTCCTACGAGCAGTACTTC. It yields the protein CASSVGLGGSYEQYF.

CDR3 sequence: CASSPGGTGSEQYV. The CDR3, as DNA: TGTGCCAGCAGCCCAGGGGGTACGGGGAGCGAGCAGTACGTC. This rearrangement joins TRBV7-2 to TRBJ2-7; 7 bases line up with TRBD1. Unmatched junction bases numbered 10, after V lost 5 bases and J lost 6 bases. The V gene's germline CDR1 is SGHTA and CDR2 FQGNSA. This CDR3 is built from 14 residues.

The V gene is TRBV15, the J gene TRBJ1-6; 7 nucleotides align to TRBD1. Trimming cost V 5 bases and J 7 bases; bases outside gene matches: 8. CDR1 and CDR2 (germline): LNHNV, YYDKDF (reference sequence). The CDR3 contains 15 residues. CDR3 nucleotides: TGTGCCACCAGCCAAGGGGGCCGGGGAAATTCACCCCTCCACTTT. It specifies CATSQGGRGNSPLHF. Using reference TRBV15 and TRBJ1-6 for the parts outside the CDR3, the full variable domain is DAMVIQNPRYQVTQFGKPVTLSCSQTLNHNVMYWYQQKSSQAPKLLFHYYDKDFNNEADTPDNFQSRRPNTSFCFLDIRSPGLGDTAMYLCATSQGGRGNSPLHFGNGTRLTVT.

V is TRBV6-6 and J is TRBJ1-1, with D perhaps TRBD1 (6 bases). Germline CDR1 reads MNHNY; CDR2 reads SVGAGI (reference sequence). This CDR3 comprises 13 residues. V was pared by 5 bases and J by 8 bases, with 15 bases between. CDR3 residues: CASSPRDNLEAFF. In DNA, the CDR3 is TGTGCCAGCAGTCCCCGGGACAACTTAGAAGCTTTCTTT.

This clone was recorded only once. CDR3: CASRRRTEAFF. The DNA for the CDR3 is TGTGCCAGCAGGCGGCGGACTGAAGCTTTCTTT. This chain joins TRBV27 and TRBJ1-1; D is uncertain. This CDR3 is 11 amino acids long. The germline gives CDR1 MNHEY, CDR2 SMNVEV (reference sequence). Trimming cost V 6 bases and J 5 bases, with 7 bases left between them.

DNA for the CDR3: TGTGCCACCAGCAGGGGGGGGGCCCGGCATGGCTACACCTTC. Translated, it gives CATSRGGARHGYTF. The gene calls are TRBV15 and TRBJ1-2; D perhaps matches TRBD1 (6 bases). V was cut by 3 bases and J by 6 bases, with 14 bases left in between. CDR1 and CDR2 from the germline V gene are LNHNV and YYDKDF (reference sequence). This CDR3 spans 14 amino acids.

This chain connects TRBV5-4 to TRBJ2-3; a possible D gene is TRBD1 (5 bases). CDR1 SGHNT and CDR2 YYREEE come from the germline V gene (reference sequence). V was shortened by 2 bases and J by 1 base, with 5 bases between the two germline ends. The CDR3 runs 13 residues. The CDR3 DNA sequence: TGTGCCAGCAGCTTAGGGGGCACAGATACGCAGTATTTT. Translated: CASSLGGTDTQYF.

The V gene is TRBV5-1, the J gene TRBJ2-5; 11 bases are a match to TRBD2. The ends lost 4 bases at V and 5 bases at J; junction bases unmatched: 7. Germline V gene sequence: CDR1 SGHRS, CDR2 YFSETQ. The CDR3 has 15 amino acids. The CDR3 DNA reads TGCGCCAGCAGCCCTAGCGGGGGGCCGGGGGAGACCCAGTACTTC. Encoded protein: CASSPSGGPGETQYF.

The gene calls are TRBV28 and TRBJ1-2; possible D gene TRBD1, 5 bases. The CDR3 has 16 residues. Germline V gives CDR1 MDHEN, CDR2 SYDVKM. With 5 bases removed from V and 7 bases from J, the gap between germline ends came to 23 bases. CDR3 protein: CASSTPQRYRSGGYTF. Written as DNA, the CDR3 is TGTGCCAGCAGTACCCCCCAACGGTACAGGTCTGGTGGCTACACCTTC.

This clone has just one count. This chain uses TRBV27 with TRBJ2-7; possibly TRBD2 for D (5 bases). CDR3 length: 16 amino acids. CDR1 is MNHEY and CDR2 is SMNVEV in the germline V gene (reference sequence). V lost 5 bases to trimming and J lost 2 bases, with 19 bases between them. CDR3 amino acids: CASSPHLIGGTYEQYF. The CDR3 DNA sequence: TGTGCCAGCAGTCCACACCTAATAGGAGGAACCTACGAGCAGTACTTC.

The genes are TRBV10-1 and TRBJ2-3; weak D call: TRBD2 (6 bases). The CDR3 spans 16 residues. V shed 4 bases and J shed 2 bases, with 16 bases lying between them. CDR1 and CDR2 from the germline V gene are WNHNN and SYGVQD (reference sequence). The CDR3 sequence is CASSVGGLSATDTQYF. CDR3 bases: TGCGCCAGCAGTGTTGGGGGGTTATCTGCCACAGATACGCAGTATTTT.

The rearrangement uses TRBV9 and TRBJ2-2; perhaps TRBD2 as D (6 bases). The CDR3 sequence is 17 residues long. V gave up 0 bases and J gave up 0 bases, with 12 bases separating them. The V gene's germline CDR1 is SGDLS and CDR2 YYNGEE. The chain's CDR3 is CASSVASWGANTGELFF. CDR3 DNA sequence: TGTGCCAGCAGCGTAGCTAGTTGGGGGGCGAACACCGGGGAGCTGTTTTTT. The variable domain in full, with the rest retrieved from reference TRBV9 and TRBJ2-2, is DSGVTQTPKHLITATGQRVTLRCSPRSGDLSVYWYQQSLDQGLQFLIQYYNGEERAKGNILERFSAQQFPDLHSELNLSSLELGDSALYFCASSVASWGANTGELFFGEGSRLTVL.

This rearrangement joins TRBV18 to TRBJ1-2; tentative D call: TRBD1 (5 bases). CDR1 is KGHSH and CDR2 is LQKENI in the germline V gene. The CDR3 extends over 13 amino acids. V lost 0 bases and J lost 8, with 10 bases in between. The CDR3 loop reads CASSPPGREGYTF. In DNA, the CDR3 is TGTGCCAGCTCACCACCGGGCAGGGAAGGCTACACCTTC.

The V call is TRBV2, the J call TRBJ2-7, with 7 nucleotides matching TRBD2. J gave up 6 bases and V 3 bases, and 11 bases lay outside the gene matches. The CDR3 sequence is 15 residues long. The V gene's germline CDR1 is SNHLY and CDR2 FYNNEI. CDR3 nucleotide sequence: TGTGCCAGCAGTGAGAGGGGCGGGGGTGGTCGCGAGCAGTACTTC. It encodes CASSERGGGGREQYF.

The genes are TRBV30 and TRBJ1-1; D unresolved. The germline V gene encodes CDR1 GTSNPN and CDR2 SVGIG (reference sequence). This CDR3 has 13 amino acids. V gave up 5 bases and J gave up 3 bases, with 13 bases separating them. DNA of the CDR3: TGTGCCTGGGGCCGCGGGAGGGACACTGAAGCTTTCTTT. Translating gives CAWGRGRDTEAFF.

CDR3 in amino acids: CSVVATGGRNTIYF. DNA for the CDR3: TGCAGCGTTGTCGCGACAGGGGGCAGAAACACCATATATTTT. This chain joins TRBV29-1 and TRBJ1-3; TRBD1 aligns across 10 bases. This CDR3 has 14 residues. Germline CDR1 SQVTM, CDR2 ANQGSEA. V was pared by 4 bases and J by 5 bases, with 5 bases of the junction left unmatched.

This clone was picked up a small number of times. The chain combines TRBV5-1 with TRBJ1-5, with D unclear. The CDR3 has 14 amino acids. Germline loops: CDR1 SGHRS, CDR2 YFSETQ. V was clipped by 4 bases and J by 5 bases, with 13 bases between them. CDR3 amino acids: CASSETPNYQPQHF. For the CDR3, the DNA is TGCGCCAGCAGCGAGACACCTAATTATCAGCCCCAGCATTTT.

This clone was observed a handful of times. The CDR3 sequence is CASSPQEGGANVLTF. DNA of the CDR3: TGTGCCAGCAGCCCCCAGGAAGGTGGGGCCAACGTCCTGACTTTC. The J gene is TRBJ2-6, the V gene TRBV7-2; the D is unclear. This CDR3 is built from 15 residues. V lost 5 bases and J 3 bases, leaving 11 bases between the germline ends. CDR1 is SGHTA, CDR2 FQGNSA, per germline.

The chain carries TRBV29-1 and TRBJ1-1; the D gene is possibly TRBD1 (5 bases). Germline V CDR1 and CDR2: SQVTM, ANQGSEA. This CDR3 has 15 amino acids. Trimming pared 1 base from V and 3 bases from J, leaving 15 bases between. CDR3 nucleotides: TGCAGCGTTGAAGGGGGGTGGGGGGTCCACACTGAAGCTTTCTTT. It encodes CSVEGGWGVHTEAFF.

V gene TRBV9 combines with J gene TRBJ1-6; 11 nucleotides align to TRBD1. This CDR3 is 14 amino acids long. Per the germline V gene, CDR1 is SGDLS and CDR2 is YYNGEE. The V gene end was trimmed by 6 bases and the J gene end by 9 bases; junction bases not matched to a gene: 5. CDR3 sequence: CASKPGTGGSPLHF. CDR3 in DNA: TGTGCCAGCAAACCCGGGACAGGGGGTTCACCCCTCCACTTT.